This T cell receptor (beta chain) was observed in a study of blood T cell repertoires in COVID-19. Study-level information: COVID-19 samples collected from the United States, Italy and Spain covered acute and convalescent phases. T cells, B-cell-depleted T cells, or PBMCs supplied cDNA or gDNA.

Per the study methods: Estimation of nucleated cell counts was performed using reference gene primer amplification. Generated by immunoSEQ multiplex PCR, the TCRdb table keeps only in-frame clones and is missing some. V, J and clone size were drawn from that table, and D and trimming were deduced from the DNA. The sample has more than 45,000 clones; around 91% are singletons. The CDR3 runs to 17 residues. Trimming took 5 bases from V and 3 from J; bases not matched to a gene: 12. CDR1 is SGHRS, CDR2 YFSETQ, per germline. The source material was peripheral blood. This receptor was identified in a human donor in a cohort sampled during active COVID-19. This chain uses TRBV5-1 with TRBJ1-4; 8 nucleotides agree with TRBD1. CDR3 sequence reads: CASRSRSGGPPNEKLFF. In DNA form, the CDR3 reads TGCGCCAGCAGGTCTCGATCAGGGGGCCCGCCTAATGAAAAACTGTTTTTT.